This entry lists 5 T cell receptor beta chains sequenced from one sample in a study of T cell repertoires in cytomegalovirus infection. No antigen has been identified for these receptors. TCRdb redid the calling of the reads with MiXCR, one entry per CDR3 protein. The sample holds 75,000 to 100,000 distinct CDR3 sequences, roughly half seen once. Source: CD8+ T cells from cultured PBMCs, taken from culture after CMV antigen stimulation. All receptors derive from a human donor in good health (CMV status not recorded). Some clones in this sample may be carry-over from other donors' samples.

The chain is built from TRBV6-1 and TRBJ1-1; D ambiguous. V was clipped by 8 bases and J by 5 bases, with 9 bases between them. The germline gives CDR1 MNHNS, CDR2 SASEGT. This CDR3 is built from 11 residues. CDR3 loop: CASRGTTEAFF. CDR3 DNA: TGTGCCAGCCGGGGAACGACTGAAGCTTTCTTT.

The chain links TRBV6-5 to TRBJ1-2; D uncertain. The V and J ends lost 0 bases and 4 bases respectively, with 9 bases between them. Germline CDR1 is MNHEY and CDR2 is SVGAGI. There are 14 residues in the CDR3. CDR3 nucleotide sequence: TGTGCCAGCAGTTACTCCCGTCTCGCCTATGGCTACACCTTC. Its translation: CASSYSRLAYGYTF.

The V call is TRBV11-2, the J call TRBJ2-5, with D uncertain. V gave up 0 bases and J gave up 2 bases, with 10 bases separating them. In germline, CDR1 is SGHAT, CDR2 FQNNGV. There are 15 residues in the CDR3. The CDR3 reads CASSLDKGPQETQYF. The CDR3 DNA reads TGTGCCAGCAGCTTAGATAAAGGCCCTCAAGAGACCCAGTACTTC.

This chain uses TRBV6-2 or TRBV6-3 with TRBJ1-1; unclear D gene. Germline V gene sequence: CDR1 MNHEY, CDR2 SVGEGT. The ends were cut back, 6 bases at V and 0 bases at J, with 8 bases in the middle. The CDR3 has 13 amino acids. The CDR3 DNA sequence: TGTGCCAGCAGCCGTACTATGAACACTGAAGCTTTCTTT. It encodes CASSRTMNTEAFF.

As to this clonotype: One end of the junction fails to match germline, which may point to a read error. The chain carries TRBV11-3 and TRBJ2-1; no firm D call. CDR3 length: 14 residues. In germline, CDR1 is SGHNT, CDR2 YENEEA. This CDR3 reads CASSLDSGRNEQFF. The CDR3 nucleotides read TGTGCCAGCAGCCTAGATTCCGGACGCAATGAGCAGTTCTTC.